Shown below are 9 T cell receptor beta chains from a single sample sequenced in a study of shared clonotypes between healthy human individuals. Clones were read by immunoSEQ multiplex PCR, and TCRdb kept only the in-frame ones, dropping some. The repertoire has about 1.1 million clones, around 77% of them found once; the top ten carry over 0.8%. The sequencing sample was made of memory CD4+ T cells from PBMCs. Subset meaning: CD45RA-negative fraction. The receptors were gathered from a man between 18 and 35 years old in good health. Some clones in this sample may be carry-over from other donors' samples.

The chain combines TRBV13 with TRBJ2-3, with a weak D call TRBD1 (5 bases). CDR1 is PRHDT and CDR2 is FYEKMQ in the germline V gene (reference sequence). CDR3 size: 14 residues. The V gene lost 8 bases and the J gene lost 6 bases, with 18 bases spanning the gap. This chain's CDR3 is CASEQYWGPDTQYF. CDR3 sequence (DNA): TGTGCCAGCGAACAATACTGGGGCCCGGATACGCAGTATTTT.

This chain uses TRBV28 with TRBJ1-5; D unresolved. The CDR3 totals 16 residues. Deletions cut 6 bases from V and 1 base from J, with 16 bases between. The germline gives CDR1 MDHEN, CDR2 SYDVKM. The CDR3 DNA sequence: TGTGCCAGCAGCAAGGGTCCCATCGGGAGCAATCAGCCCCAGCATTTT. Translation: CASSKGPIGSNQPQHF.

The rearrangement joins TRBV28 to TRBJ2-1, with a tentative D call TRBD2 (5 bases). The CDR3 length is 15 residues. Trimming left V 2 bases short and J 4 bases short, with 12 bases between. Germline values: CDR1 MDHEN, CDR2 SYDVKM. The CDR3 here is CASSLLAPAYNEQFF. CDR3 in DNA: TGTGCCAGCAGTTTACTAGCCCCCGCTTACAATGAGCAGTTCTTC.

With regard to this clone: One end of the junction is discordant with germline, which a read error may explain. The rearrangement links TRBV29-1 to TRBJ2-7; D is perhaps TRBD2 (5 bases). Germline V gene data show CDR1 as SQVTM and CDR2 as ANQGSEA. The CDR3 totals 11 residues. CDR3: CSVDTVRGNMF. The CDR3 coding sequence is TGCAGCGTTGATACTGTTCGGGGTAATATGTTC.

The chain couples TRBV18 to TRBJ1-1; no clear D. V was trimmed by 5 bases and J by 1 base, leaving 14 bases between them. The CDR3 runs to 15 residues. CDR1 is KGHSH, CDR2 LQKENI, per germline. As DNA, the CDR3 is TGTGCCAGCTCATCGTTACAGCTAAAGAACACTGAAGCTTTCTTT. The encoded protein is CASSSLQLKNTEAFF.

The sample holds many counts of this clone. The chain combines TRBV4-2 with TRBJ2-7; 8 positions agree with TRBD1. V shed 3 bases and J 6 bases; nucleotides not matched to a gene: 10. This CDR3 comprises 15 residues. CDR1 is LGHNA, CDR2 YNFKEQ, per germline. The CDR3 protein is CASSHRTGWDFEQYF. The CDR3 DNA sequence: TGTGCCAGCAGCCACCGGACAGGGTGGGACTTCGAGCAGTACTTC.

This clone was observed a handful of times. The chain is built from TRBV19 and TRBJ2-7; TRBD2 aligns across 7 bases. Germline assignment: CDR1 LNHDA and CDR2 SQIVND (reference sequence). Losses at the gene ends were 3 bases for V and 0 bases for J; bases not matched to a gene: 5. The CDR3 is made up of 15 amino acids. The DNA of the CDR3 is TGTGCCAGTAGTATCGCTCGCGGGAGCTCCTACGAGCAGTACTTC. It codes for CASSIARGSSYEQYF.

The V gene is TRBV6-1, the J gene TRBJ1-5; D is possibly TRBD1 (5 bases). CDR1 is MNHNS, CDR2 SASEGT, per germline. This CDR3 region has 15 residues. Trimming removed 6 bases at V and 5 bases at J, with 17 bases between. Here the CDR3 reads CASRETAGSHQPQHF. The CDR3 DNA reads as TGTGCCAGCAGAGAGACAGCCGGGTCGCATCAGCCCCAGCATTTT.

The chain combines TRBV10-3 with TRBJ1-2; 9 bases agree with TRBD1. The germline CDR1 and CDR2 sequences are ENHRY and SYGVKD. This CDR3 comprises 16 residues. V trimming: 4 bases; J trimming: 0 bases; junction bases outside the gene matches: 6. The CDR3 is CAISGGQGISNYGYTF. CDR3 DNA: TGTGCCATCAGTGGGGGACAGGGAATTTCTAACTATGGCTACACCTTC.